Shown below are 17 T cell receptor beta chains from a single sample sequenced in a study of T cell responses to AZD1222 COVID-19 vaccine (dated by TCRdb to the early 2020s). Library preparation was by the immunoSEQ multiplex PCR assay. As stored in TCRdb, this immuneACCESS dataset retains in-frame rearrangements with V and J assigned. A fraction of the clones does not appear; measured against another copy, unresolved V genes explain less than half of the discrepancy, and the remainder lacks a known reason. This sample is represented by about 120,000 clones; roughly nine tenths of them were singletons. The ten most abundant clones make up 5% to 6.5% of the sample. The time point label of this sample denotes: baseline before first vaccination. The sequences come from peripheral blood, collected on day 0 of AZD1222 vaccination. Source of these receptors: an adult in good health.

This clone has a single count. This chain links TRBV19 with TRBJ1-2; weak D call: TRBD1 (5 bases). This CDR3 contains 13 residues. The ends were cut back, 6 bases at V and 8 bases at J, with 16 bases in the middle. Germline CDR1 and CDR2: LNHDA and SQIVND (reference sequence). The CDR3 nucleotides read TGTGCCAGTAGCCCCGGGACGGTGGGGGGCTACACCTTC. Translated, it gives CASSPGTVGGYTF.

This clone has a single count. The chain combines TRBV9 with TRBJ2-2, with 10 bases lining up with TRBD1. V lost 4 bases, J lost 7 bases, and 10 bases stayed unmatched. This CDR3 has 16 amino acids. Per germline, CDR1 SGDLS and CDR2 YYNGEE. The CDR3 is CASSSTTGGANGELFF. For the CDR3, the DNA is TGTGCCAGCAGCTCAACGACAGGGGGCGCAAACGGGGAGCTGTTTTTT.

This clone was seen a handful of times. Here the CDR3 DNA reads TGTGCCAGCAGCCAAGTCCTGGACAGGGGAGGCTACACCTTC. Protein sequence: CASSQVLDRGGYTF. V gene TRBV3-1 (or the pseudogene TRBV3-2) combines with J gene TRBJ1-2; 9 bases map to TRBD1. Looked up from germline, CDR1 is LGHDT and CDR2 is YNNKEL (reference sequence). The length of the CDR3 is 14 residues. V lost 1 base, J lost 8 bases, and 5 bases stayed unmatched.

J is TRBJ2-1 and V is TRBV4-2; 7 bases map to TRBD2. Trimming took 0 bases from V and 5 from J; bases not matched to a gene: 7. CDR3 length: 16 amino acids. The germline V gene has CDR1 LGHNA and CDR2 YNFKEQ. CDR3 coding DNA: TGTGCCAGCAGCCAAGATTGGCTAGCGGCCAACAATGAGCAGTTCTTC. The encoded protein is CASSQDWLAANNEQFF.

The rearrangement joins TRBV27 to TRBJ2-3; TRBD2 is a possible D gene (6 bases). V was trimmed by 6 bases and J by 5 bases, leaving 15 bases between them. The CDR3 has 14 residues. Germline loops: CDR1 MNHEY, CDR2 SMNVEV (reference sequence). The CDR3 DNA reads TGTGCCAGCAGCATAGAGGGACTTGGAGATACGCAGTATTTT. Residues: CASSIEGLGDTQYF.

V gene TRBV10-3 combines with J gene TRBJ1-2; perhaps TRBD1 as D (5 bases). V was clipped by 0 bases and J by 6 bases, with 20 bases between them. The CDR3 covers 17 residues. Per germline, CDR1 ENHRY and CDR2 SYGVKD. CDR3 bases: TGTGCCATCAGTGAGTCGAGGGGTACACCCACTCCGCATGGCTACACCTTC. This gives the protein CAISESRGTPTPHGYTF.

The chain employs TRBV5-1 and TRBJ2-2; 8 bases map to TRBD1. Per germline, CDR1 SGHRS and CDR2 YFSETQ. The CDR3 is made up of 15 amino acids. The trim removed 7 bases at V and 5 bases at J, leaving 10 bases unmatched. The DNA for the CDR3 is TGCGCCAGCGGGAAGACAGGGGACAAGACCGGGGAGCTGTTTTTT. It translates to CASGKTGDKTGELFF.

The chain employs TRBV6-5 and TRBJ1-4; 9 nucleotides line up with TRBD1. The CDR3 loop spans 15 amino acids. Per germline, CDR1 MNHEY and CDR2 SVGAGI. The V segment lost 0 bases and the J segment 10 bases; nucleotides outside the gene matches: 6. In DNA form, the CDR3 reads TGTGCCAGCAGTTACTCGAACACGGACAGGGGAAAACTGTTTTTT. Translation: CASSYSNTDRGKLFF.

The rearrangement links TRBV11-2 to TRBJ2-7, with D possibly TRBD1 on 6 matching bases. Germline V gene lookup returns CDR1 SGHAT and CDR2 FQNNGV. The V end lost 1 base, the J end lost 5 bases, and 18 bases lay between the germline ends. The CDR3 is made up of 16 amino acids. Here the CDR3 reads CASSLAGDTLFHEQYF. CDR3 nucleotide sequence: TGTGCCAGCAGCTTAGCTGGGGACACGTTGTTTCACGAGCAGTACTTC.

This clone was counted between two and nine times. The chain joins TRBV28 to TRBJ1-2; D remains ambiguous. V lost 5 bases and J 4 bases, leaving 11 bases between the germline ends. Germline CDR1 is MDHEN and CDR2 is SYDVKM. The CDR3 loop spans 13 amino acids. This chain's CDR3 is CASSPPGSYGYTF. CDR3 in DNA: TGTGCCAGCAGTCCCCCGGGCTCCTATGGCTACACCTTC.

CDR3 nucleotides: TGTGCCAGCAGCTTAAGTGGTGTCGATACGCAGTATTTT. Protein: CASSLSGVDTQYF. V gene TRBV7-9 combines with J gene TRBJ2-3, with no clear D. V lost 2 bases, J lost 6 bases, and 9 bases lay in between. This CDR3 region has 13 residues. Germline V CDR1 and CDR2: SEHNR, FQNEAQ (reference sequence).

V gene TRBV12-3 or TRBV12-4 combines with J gene TRBJ1-2; tentatively, D is TRBD1 (6 bases). Trimming took 5 bases from V and 6 from J, leaving 13 bases between them. The CDR3 runs 13 residues. CDR3 residues: CASSTSTGNGYTF. In DNA form, the CDR3 reads TGTGCCAGCAGTACATCGACAGGAAATGGCTACACCTTC.

The CDR3 nucleotides are TGTGCCAGCAGCTTGGTGGGGTCCGGGTACAATGAGCAGTTCTTC. Its protein product is CASSLVGSGYNEQFF. The chain uses TRBV5-4 and TRBJ2-1; D gene uncertain. Germline CDR1 is SGHNT and CDR2 is YYREEE (reference sequence). The CDR3 is made up of 15 amino acids. Trimming removed 0 bases from V and 4 bases from J, with 11 bases in between.

The CDR3 coding sequence is TGTGCCAGTAGTATTAGCGCCGGGTCTGCTCAGCCCCAGCATTTT. This encodes CASSISAGSAQPQHF. The chain carries TRBV19 and TRBJ1-5; no clear D gene. This CDR3 is 15 amino acids long. Germline CDR1 LNHDA, CDR2 SQIVND (reference sequence). V was trimmed by 3 bases and J by 6 bases, leaving 15 bases between them. Drawing the rest from reference TRBV19 and TRBJ1-5, the complete variable domain is DGGITQSPKYLFRKEGQNVTLSCEQNLNHDAMYWYRQDPGQGLRLIYYSQIVNDFQKGDIAEGYSVSREKKESFPLTVTSAQKNPTAFYLCASSISAGSAQPQHFGDGTRLSIL.

DNA for the CDR3: TGTGCCAGCAGCCTCGGGACTCCGGGGGATACGCAGTATTTT. It yields the protein CASSLGTPGDTQYF. The chain links TRBV5-4 to TRBJ2-3; TRBD2 is a possible D gene (6 bases). The CDR3 extends over 14 amino acids. Per the germline V gene, CDR1 is SGHNT and CDR2 is YYREEE (reference sequence). V shed 4 bases and J shed 6 bases, with 15 bases lying between them.

The chain links TRBV5-1 to TRBJ1-1, with D uncertain. V lost 9 bases to trimming and J lost 1 base, with 13 bases between them. CDR3 length: 13 residues. CDR1 SGHRS and CDR2 YFSETQ come from the germline V gene. The CDR3 DNA follows: TGCGCCACCTCGACAACCGAGAACACTGAAGCTTTCTTT. This codes for CATSTTENTEAFF. Complete variable domain (other parts from reference TRBV5-1 and TRBJ1-1): KAGVTQTPRYLIKTRGQQVTLSCSPISGHRSVSWYQQTPGQGLQFLFEYFSETQRNKGNFPGRFSGRQFSNSRSEMNVSTLELGDSALYLCATSTTENTEAFFGQGTRLTVV.

This chain uses TRBV10-2 with TRBJ1-3; D call uncertain. The germline gives CDR1 WSHSY, CDR2 SAAADI. Trimming removed 8 bases at V and 4 bases at J, with 9 bases between. The CDR3 is made up of 12 amino acids. Here the CDR3 DNA reads TGCGCCAGCGGGGTTGGAGGAAACACCATATATTTT. Translation gives CASGVGGNTIYF.